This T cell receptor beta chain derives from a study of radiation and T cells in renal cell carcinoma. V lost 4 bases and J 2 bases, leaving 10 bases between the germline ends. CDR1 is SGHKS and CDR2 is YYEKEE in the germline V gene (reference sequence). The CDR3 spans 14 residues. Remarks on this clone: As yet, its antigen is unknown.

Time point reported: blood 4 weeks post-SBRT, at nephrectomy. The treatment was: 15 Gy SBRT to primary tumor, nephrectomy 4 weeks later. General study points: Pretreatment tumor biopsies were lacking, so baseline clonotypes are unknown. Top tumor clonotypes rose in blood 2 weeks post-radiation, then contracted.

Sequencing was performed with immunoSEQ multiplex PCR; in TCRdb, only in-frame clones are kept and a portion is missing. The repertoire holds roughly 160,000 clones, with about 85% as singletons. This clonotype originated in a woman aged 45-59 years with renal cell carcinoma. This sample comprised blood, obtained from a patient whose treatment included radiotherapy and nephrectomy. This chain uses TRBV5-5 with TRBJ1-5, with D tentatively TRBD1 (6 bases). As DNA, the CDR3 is TGTGCCAGCAGCACACAGGGTGGCAATCAGCCCCAGCATTTT. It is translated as CASSTQGGNQPQHF.